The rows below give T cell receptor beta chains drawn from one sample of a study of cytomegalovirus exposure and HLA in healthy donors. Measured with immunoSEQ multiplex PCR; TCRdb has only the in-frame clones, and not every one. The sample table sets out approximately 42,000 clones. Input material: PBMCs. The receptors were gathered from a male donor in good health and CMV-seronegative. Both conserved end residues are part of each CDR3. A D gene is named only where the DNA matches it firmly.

CASSLMLSDNEQFF	TGCGCCAGCAGCTTGATGTTGTCGGACAATGAGCAGTTCTTC	14	TRBV5-1	TRBJ2-1	.
CASTKRGEQYF	TGTGCCAGCACCAAACGGGGCGAGCAGTACTTC	11	TRBV6-5	TRBJ2-7	.
CASSLVYTGELFF	TGTGCCAGCAGCTTAGTCTACACCGGGGAGCTGTTTTTT	13	TRBV11-3	TRBJ2-2	.
CASSATGSEETQYF	TGTGCCAGCAGTGCGACAGGGTCGGAGGAGACCCAGTACTTC	14	TRBV27	TRBJ2-5	TRBD1
CASSWTSGRTGELFF	TGTGCCAGCAGTTGGACTAGCGGCCGAACCGGGGAGCTGTTTTTT	15	TRBV6-6	TRBJ2-2	TRBD2
CASSPGDETQYF	TGCGCCAGCAGCCCAGGGGACGAGACCCAGTACTTC	12	TRBV4-1	TRBJ2-5	.
CASRGTGTDHSNQPQHF	TGTGCCAGCCGGGGAACTGGGACAGACCATAGCAATCAGCCCCAGCATTTT	17	TRBV27	TRBJ1-5	TRBD1
CASSAGLDTDTQYF	TGTGCCAGCAGCGCCGGACTAGACACAGATACGCAGTATTTT	14	TRBV6-5	TRBJ2-3	TRBD2
CASRPQGGDTQYF	TGTGCCAGCAGGCCACAGGGGGGGGATACGCAGTATTTT	13	TRBV7-9	TRBJ2-3	.
CASSLEIAGDLPPGELFF	TGTGCCAGCAGCTTAGAGATAGCGGGAGACCTCCCACCGGGGGAGCTGTTTTTT	18	TRBV7-8	TRBJ2-2	TRBD2
CASSLQGTTNEKLFF	TGTGCCAGCAGCCTACAGGGTACAACTAATGAAAAACTGTTTTTT	15	TRBV7-2	TRBJ1-4	.
CAISARDSYEQHF	TGTGCCATCAGTGCGCGGGACTCCTACGAGCAGCACTTC	13	TRBV10-3	TRBJ2-7	.
CASSVEAGGPSSGELFF	TGTGCCAGCAGCGTAGAGGCGGGAGGGCCTTCTTCCGGGGAGCTGTTTTTT	17	TRBV9	TRBJ2-2	TRBD2
CASSWSGNTEAFF	TGTGCCAGCAGTTGGTCAGGGAACACTGAAGCTTTCTTT	13	TRBV27	TRBJ1-1	.
CAWSTGGPDTQYF	TGTGCCTGGAGTACGGGGGGGCCGGATACGCAGTATTTT	13	TRBV30	TRBJ2-3	TRBD2
CASSLMEGAGQGARNIQYF	TGTGCCAGCAGTTTAATGGAGGGGGCTGGACAGGGGGCGAGGAACATTCAGTACTTC	19	TRBV28	TRBJ2-4	TRBD1
CASVGGTGFSDTQYF	TGTGCCAGCGTCGGCGGGACAGGGTTTTCAGATACGCAGTATTTT	15	TRBV27	TRBJ2-3	TRBD1
CASRRGTSGTYEQYF	TGTGCCAGCAGACGCGGGACTAGCGGCACCTACGAGCAGTACTTC	15	TRBV5-5	TRBJ2-7	TRBD2
CASSPDRGRDVHAFF	TGTGCCAGCAGCCCGGACAGGGGGCGCGACGTTCACGCTTTCTTT	15	TRBV2	TRBJ1-1	TRBD1
CASSMSLGAGNNQPQHF	TGTGCCAGTAGTATGTCACTCGGGGCGGGAAACAATCAGCCCCAGCATTTT	17	TRBV19	TRBJ1-5	.
CASSPVGSGPTGELFF	TGTGCCAGCAGCCCCGTGGGGAGCGGGCCTACCGGGGAGCTGTTTTTT	16	TRBV9	TRBJ2-2	.
CASSLASDSRNEQFF	TGTGCCAGCAGTTTAGCGTCGGATTCTAGGAATGAGCAGTTCTTC	15	TRBV27	TRBJ2-1	.
CASSQVRVNEQFF	TGTGCCAGCAGCCAAGTCAGGGTCAATGAGCAGTTCTTC	13	TRBV14	TRBJ2-1	.
CASSSTGERYEQYF	TGTGCCAGCAGTTCGACAGGGGAGCGCTACGAGCAGTACTTC	14	TRBV27	TRBJ2-7	TRBD1